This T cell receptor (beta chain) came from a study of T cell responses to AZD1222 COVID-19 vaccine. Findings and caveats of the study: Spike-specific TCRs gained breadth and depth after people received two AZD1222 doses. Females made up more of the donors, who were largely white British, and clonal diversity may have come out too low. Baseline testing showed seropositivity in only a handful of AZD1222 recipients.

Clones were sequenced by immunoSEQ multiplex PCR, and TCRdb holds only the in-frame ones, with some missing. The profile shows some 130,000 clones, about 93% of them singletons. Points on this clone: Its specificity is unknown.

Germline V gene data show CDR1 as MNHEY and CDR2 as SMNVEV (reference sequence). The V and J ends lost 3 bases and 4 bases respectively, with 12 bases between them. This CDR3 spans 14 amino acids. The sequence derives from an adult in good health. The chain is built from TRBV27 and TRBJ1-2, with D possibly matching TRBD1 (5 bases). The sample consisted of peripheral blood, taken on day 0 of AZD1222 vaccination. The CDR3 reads CASSLAGTSYGYTF. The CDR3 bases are TGTGCCAGCAGTTTGGCCGGGACGAGCTATGGCTACACCTTC.